This TCR beta chain comes out of a study of read filtering for tumor transcriptome and immune sequencing (dated by TCRdb to about 2020). In the study overall: The cohort was composed of about 16 male and roughly 15 female patients, with a mean age of approximately 72 years and an age range of about 40 to 90. By revised international staging, about 8 patients were R-ISS I, 16 were R-ISS II and more than five were R-ISS III. Whole-transcriptome libraries were prepared with the TruSeq RNA Access Library Prep Kit after DNase treatment. Per sample, about 3.5 to 10.27 million TCR-region mapped reads were obtained with IR-seq, compared with only roughly 80 to 1273 with RNA-seq. Using the same bone marrow samples, the study compared TCR repertoires obtained by targeted immune repertoire sequencing with those obtained by bulk whole-transcriptome sequencing. As a main aim, a read-filtering strategy for immune repertoire data was addressed, with the specific question being whether clonotypes supported by a single read should be removed.

The study at large found these results: The correlation between IR-seq and RNA-seq shared clonotype proportions rose when single-read clonotypes were removed. Rather than purified T cells, the sorted CD138-negative fraction was a mixed bone marrow immune population. Single-read clonotypes made up roughly four fifths of clonotypes but only about 4% of total reads in IR-seq, compared with just under 75% of clonotypes and around 45% of reads in RNA-seq. Clonotypes were captured by IR-seq at much higher depth and more reliably than by RNA-seq, and smaller IR-seq throughput was sufficient for identification of most shared clonotypes.

Each patient had bone marrow sampled at the time of active disease. Ficoll-Hypaque density gradient centrifugation was used to isolate bone marrow mononuclear cells. CD138-negative cells were obtained by negative selection after labeling with CD138 magnetic microbeads on a MACS separator, removing myeloma plasma cells. Flow cytometry on an Attune NxT with CD138 antibodies was used to check the purity of the isolated cells. Total RNA was extracted using TRIzol reagent and was quantified on a NanoDrop spectrophotometer. Paired RNA-seq and IR-seq were performed on the CD138-negative bone marrow sample of each patient. In its sample, this clonotype was seen a few times. Its antigen is still unknown. No base qualities exist here, and no much larger clone lies one base off it. The Immunoverse kit was used to build TCR libraries from about 430 ng RNA, with molecular barcoded adaptors covering alpha/delta and beta/gamma chains. TCR library preparation was performed with the same RNA that was used for transcriptome sequencing. TCR libraries were sequenced on an Illumina HiSeq 4000 with 2 x 150 cycles. The study's own analysis went as follows. Using MiXCR, which included quality filtering and error correction, TCR reads were aligned to human V, D, J and C references and then assembled into CDR3 clonotypes. The tcR package in R was used to analyze clonotype counts and gene usage diversity. For inspection of raw mapping reads, RNA-seq reads were mapped by STAR aligner version 2.5.3a onto GRCh37 of the human genome. To test the effect of sequencing depth on detected clonotypes, IR-seq fastq files were randomly downsampled using Seqtk 1.3. The public reads were quality trimmed at Q25 with fastp and then assembled into clones with MiXCR by TCRdb, keeping productive beta chains. Every distinct CDR3 protein forms one entry, paired with its most common genes and DNA. In this record, the V and J calls reflect TCRdb's handling and not the investigators' own analysis. Across this sample there are tens of thousands of distinct CDR3 sequences, with under 20% seen only once. The ten most abundant clones make up 11% to 15% of the sample.

V is shortened by 0 bases, J by 5 bases, and the region joining them spans 10 bases. From the cysteine up to the phenylalanine, the CDR3 has a length of 14 residues. Only the CDR3 part of the read is kept: 42 bases, read in frame from the first base. CDR1 SGDLS and CDR2 YYNGEE are derived from the germline V gene. The material sequenced was a population of CD138-negative cells sorted from bone marrow. Per the publication, the cell subset or site label means: bone marrow mononuclear cells depleted of CD138+ plasma/myeloma cells by negative magnetic selection. The receptor was isolated from a donor at least 40 years old with multiple myeloma. The chain couples TRBV9 to TRBJ2-3; the D gene lacks a confident call. The CDR3 sequence is CASSVGSTGDTQYF. The nucleotides are TGTGCCAGCAGCGTAGGAAGTACTGGAGATACGCAGTATTTT.